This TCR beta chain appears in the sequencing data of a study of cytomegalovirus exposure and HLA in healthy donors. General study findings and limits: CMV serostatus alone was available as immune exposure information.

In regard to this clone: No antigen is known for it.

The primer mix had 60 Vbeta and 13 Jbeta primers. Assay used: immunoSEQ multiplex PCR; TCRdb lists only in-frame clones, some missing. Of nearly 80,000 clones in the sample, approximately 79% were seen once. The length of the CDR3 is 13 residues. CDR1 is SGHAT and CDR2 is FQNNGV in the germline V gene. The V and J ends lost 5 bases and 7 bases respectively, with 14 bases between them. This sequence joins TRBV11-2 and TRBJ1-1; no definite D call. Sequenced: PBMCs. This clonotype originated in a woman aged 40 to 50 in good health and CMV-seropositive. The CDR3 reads CASSARISSEAFF. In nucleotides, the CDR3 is TGTGCCAGCAGCGCCAGAATATCAAGTGAAGCTTTCTTT.